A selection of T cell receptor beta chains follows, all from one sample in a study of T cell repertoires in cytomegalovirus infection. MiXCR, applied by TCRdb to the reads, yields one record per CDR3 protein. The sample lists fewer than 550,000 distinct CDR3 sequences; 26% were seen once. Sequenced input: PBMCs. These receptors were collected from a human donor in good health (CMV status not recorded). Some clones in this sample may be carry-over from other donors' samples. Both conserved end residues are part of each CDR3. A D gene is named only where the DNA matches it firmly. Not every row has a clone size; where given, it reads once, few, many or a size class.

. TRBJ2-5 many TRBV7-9 TGTGCCAGCAGCTTCGACGCACTGGGAGGTGGTGAGACCCAGTACTTC CASSFDALGGGETQYF
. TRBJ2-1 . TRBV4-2 TGTGCCAGCAGCCCTACTTCTAGCGTCATATACAATGAGCAGTTCTTC CASSPTSSVIYNEQFF
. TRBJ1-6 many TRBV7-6 TGTGCCAGCAGCTTAGATCGGCCGCCGGGCTCACCCCTCCACTTT CASSLDRPPGSPLHF
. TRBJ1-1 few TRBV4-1 TGCGCCAGCAGCCAAGTCATCGGGAACACTGAAGCTTTCTTT CASSQVIGNTEAFF
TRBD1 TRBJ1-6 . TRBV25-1 TGTGCCAGCAGTGGGTCGGAGAGACAGGGTAATTCACCCCTCCACTTT CASSGSERQGNSPLHF
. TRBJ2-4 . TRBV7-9 TGTGCCAGCAGCGACGACAGTTTTCAAAAAAACATTCAGTACTTC CASSDDSFQKNIQYF
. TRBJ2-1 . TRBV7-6 TGTGCCAGCAGCTTAAGGGTGGGTCCCAATGAGCAGTTCTTC CASSLRVGPNEQFF
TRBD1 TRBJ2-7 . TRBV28 TGTGCCAGCAGTGGACAGGGGGTTATGATCGAGCAGTACTTC CASSGQGVMIEQYF
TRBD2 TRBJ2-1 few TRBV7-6 TGTGCCAGCAGCTTATTTTCTAGCGGGGGGACGGATGAGCAGTTCTTC CASSLFSSGGTDEQFF
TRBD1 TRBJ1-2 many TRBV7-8 TGTGCCAGCAGCTCCTCCCGGACAGGGGATCCTGGCTACACCTTC CASSSSRTGDPGYTF